A selection of T cell receptor beta chains follows, all from one sample in a study of blood T cell repertoires in COVID-19. Measured with immunoSEQ multiplex PCR; TCRdb has only the in-frame clones, and not every one. The table records 35,000 to 45,000 clones, 86% of them present only once. Material: peripheral blood. The receptors were gathered from a man aged 35 to 55 with active COVID-19. Each CDR3 is given with its conserved first and last residue. The D gene is left open where the match is weak. The listing skips clone size in some rows; elsewhere it reads once, few, many or a size class.

.	TRBJ2-3	.	TRBV28	TGTGCCAGCAGTTTGGTTGGAGGAACGGGGGTCGGCACAGATACGCAGTATTTT	CASSLVGGTGVGTDTQYF
.	TRBJ2-3	.	TRBV2	TGTGCCACCTCTAAGCGCACTAGCACAGATACGCAGTATTTT	CATSKRTSTDTQYF
.	TRBJ1-5	.	TRBV19	TGTGCCAGTAGTATAGATCTATTGGTCGGGGGTCAGCCCCAGCATTTT	CASSIDLLVGGQPQHF
TRBD1	TRBJ2-7	.	TRBV28	TGTGCCAGCAGTACCACGGGACAGGGGATCGCCTACGAGCAGTACTTC	CASSTTGQGIAYEQYF
.	TRBJ2-4	.	TRBV10-1	TGCGCCTGCCCGCGGGGGCGACCGGACATTCAGTACTTC	CACPRGRPDIQYF
.	TRBJ1-5	.	TRBV5-1	TGCGCCAGCAGCCCCACGGGACTGCTTGGTGGGCCCCAGCATTTT	CASSPTGLLGGPQHF
.	TRBJ1-3	.	TRBV9	TGTGCCAGCAGCGTAGGAGAGGGCCCTGGAAACACCATATATTTT	CASSVGEGPGNTIYF
.	TRBJ2-2	.	TRBV29-1	TGCAGCGTTGAAGAGGAGAGAGGTGTTGGATTTACCGGGGAGCTGTTTTTT	CSVEEERGVGFTGELFF
.	TRBJ1-1	.	TRBV29-1	TGCAGCGTTGAAATCGGGGGGTCGTCTGAAGCTTTCTTT	CSVEIGGSSEAFF
TRBD2	TRBJ2-7	.	TRBV19	TGTGCCAGTAGTGTCCAGGGGAGCGGGAGTTACGAGCAGTACTTC	CASSVQGSGSYEQYF
.	TRBJ1-2	.	TRBV5-8	TGTGCCAGCAGCTTAATAGGGGGCTATGGCTACACCTTC	CASSLIGGYGYTF
.	TRBJ1-2	.	TRBV5-1	TGCGCCAGCAGCTCTTTGGGGCGGTATGGCTACACCTTC	CASSSLGRYGYTF
TRBD1	TRBJ1-6	.	TRBV19	TGTGCCAGTAGTATCATTGGACAGGAGAATTCACCCCTCCACTTT	CASSIIGQENSPLHF
TRBD2	TRBJ2-7	.	TRBV28	TGTGCCAGCAGTTCATCACCTAGCGGCTACGAGCAGTACTTC	CASSSSPSGYEQYF
TRBD1	TRBJ1-2	.	TRBV27	TGTGCCAGCAGTTTATCGGGACAGGGCTATGGCTACACCTTC	CASSLSGQGYGYTF
TRBD1	TRBJ2-3	once	TRBV29-1	TGCAGCGGACAGACAGGGGGAACAGATACGCAGTATTTT	CSGQTGGTDTQYF
TRBD2	TRBJ2-5	few	TRBV4-2	TGTGCCAGCAGCCAAGATTTATTAGGCGGGAGGGGGGTGGAGACCCAGTACTTC	CASSQDLLGGRGVETQYF
TRBD1	TRBJ1-3	.	TRBV5-1	TGCGCCAGCAGCTTGAATGGGGCAGGGGGCTTGGACACCATATATTTT	CASSLNGAGGLDTIYF
TRBD1	TRBJ1-1	.	TRBV7-8	TGTGCCAGCAGCTTAGGGGGACAGGGCCGCCTGACTGAAGCTTTCTTT	CASSLGGQGRLTEAFF
.	TRBJ2-1	.	TRBV5-6	TGTGCCAGCAGCTTGCCCCGGAGCTCCTACAATGAGCAGTTCTTC	CASSLPRSSYNEQFF
TRBD2	TRBJ2-5	.	TRBV6-1	TGTGCCAGCAGTTCCTGGACTAGCGCGGAGACCCAGTACTTC	CASSSWTSAETQYF
.	TRBJ2-2	.	TRBV7-2	TGTGCCAGCACCCGCGACTTGAACACCGGGGAGCTGTTTTTT	CASTRDLNTGELFF
TRBD2	TRBJ2-7	.	TRBV3-1/TRBV3-2	TGTGCCAGCAGCCGAACTAGCGGGAGTGGCGGGACTTACGAGCAGTACTTC	CASSRTSGSGGTYEQYF
TRBD1	TRBJ1-1	.	TRBV27	TGTGCCAGCAGCCCGACAGGGGGAAACACTGAAGCTTTCTTT	CASSPTGGNTEAFF
.	TRBJ1-4	once	TRBV9	TGTGCCAGCAGCGTAGGCCCCGGTGAAAAACTGTTTTTT	CASSVGPGEKLFF
.	TRBJ2-5	.	TRBV6-1	TGTGCCAGCAGTGAACTCGGGATCCAAGAGACCCAGTACTTC	CASSELGIQETQYF
.	TRBJ1-5	few	TRBV29-1	TGCAGCGTTTCAGACGGGATACTAGGCAATCAGCCCCAGCATTTT	CSVSDGILGNQPQHF
TRBD2	TRBJ2-3	few	TRBV18	TGTGCCAGCTCACCCGGGACTAGCGGGTTCACAGATACGCAGTATTTT	CASSPGTSGFTDTQYF
TRBD1	TRBJ1-2	.	TRBV28	TGTGCCAGCAGTTTAGGAACGGACAGGGGGGGTGGCTACACCTTC	CASSLGTDRGGGYTF
TRBD1	TRBJ1-2	.	TRBV28	TGTGCCAGCAGTCCCACAGGGGGAGGAAGCTATGGCTACACCTTC	CASSPTGGGSYGYTF
.	TRBJ2-3	.	TRBV12-3/TRBV12-4	TGTGCCAGCAGTTTTTGGGGCGATACGCAGTATTTT	CASSFWGDTQYF
.	TRBJ1-5	medium-sized	TRBV2	TGTGCCAGCAGCCAAACAGGGATCCATCAGCCCCAGCATTTT	CASSQTGIHQPQHF
.	TRBJ1-1	.	TRBV14	TGTGCCAGCAGCCTAACCGGGGGGGCTTTCACTGAAGCTTTCTTT	CASSLTGGAFTEAFF
.	TRBJ2-3	.	TRBV5-1	TGCGCCAGCAGGAAAAGCCACCCCACAGATACGCAGTATTTT	CASRKSHPTDTQYF
.	TRBJ2-7	.	TRBV20-1	TGCAGTGCTAGTCCCGGGAGTGGGTCCTACGAGCAGTACTTC	CSASPGSGSYEQYF
.	TRBJ2-1	.	TRBV7-9	TGTGCCAGCCGTCAAGGGGGAGGGCAGGGTGTCTACAATGAGCAGTTCTTC	CASRQGGGQGVYNEQFF
TRBD2	TRBJ2-3	.	TRBV7-9	TGTGCCAGCAGCTTAGCCCTAGCGGGAGGGCCTAGGGCAGATACGCAGTATTTT	CASSLALAGGPRADTQYF
.	TRBJ2-5	.	TRBV5-1	TGCGCCAGCAGAGGTCTGGGGCTGAGAGAGACCCAGTACTTC	CASRGLGLRETQYF
TRBD2	TRBJ2-1	.	TRBV24-1	TGTGCCACCAGTGATTTGAGGGAGGGCAATGAGCAGTTCTTC	CATSDLREGNEQFF
.	TRBJ2-5	.	TRBV11-1	TGTGCCAGCAGTCGGGATCTTACTGAGACCCAGTACTTC	CASSRDLTETQYF
TRBD2	TRBJ2-5	.	TRBV2	TGTGCCAGCAAGAGGGAGGGTGAGACCCAGTACTTC	CASKREGETQYF
.	TRBJ2-1	.	TRBV11-3	TGTGCCAGCAGCTTAGGGCCGGGATCACCGGGCGATGAGCAGTTCTTC	CASSLGPGSPGDEQFF